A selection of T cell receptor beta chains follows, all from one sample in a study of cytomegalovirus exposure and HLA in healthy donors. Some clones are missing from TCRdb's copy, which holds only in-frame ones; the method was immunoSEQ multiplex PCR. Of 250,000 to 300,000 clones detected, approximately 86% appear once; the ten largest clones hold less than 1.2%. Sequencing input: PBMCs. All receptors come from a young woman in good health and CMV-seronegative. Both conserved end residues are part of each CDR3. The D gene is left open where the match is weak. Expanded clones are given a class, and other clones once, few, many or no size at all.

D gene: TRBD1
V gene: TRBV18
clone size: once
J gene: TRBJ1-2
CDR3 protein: CASSPTDRSLGGYTF
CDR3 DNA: TGTGCCAGCTCACCGACGGACAGGTCGCTCGGTGGCTACACCTTC

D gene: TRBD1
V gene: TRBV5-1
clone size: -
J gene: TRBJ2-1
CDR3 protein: CASSLGTGTDEQFF
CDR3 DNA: TGCGCCAGCAGCCTAGGGACAGGGACCGATGAGCAGTTCTTC

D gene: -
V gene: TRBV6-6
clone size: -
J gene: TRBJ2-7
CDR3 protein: CASSNPFQGLEEQYF
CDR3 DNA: TGTGCCAGCAGTAACCCCTTCCAGGGTCTCGAGGAGCAGTACTTC

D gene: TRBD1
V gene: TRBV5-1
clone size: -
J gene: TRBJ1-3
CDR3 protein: CASSSQGEGNTIYF
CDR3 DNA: TGCGCCAGCAGCTCACAGGGGGAAGGAAACACCATATATTTT

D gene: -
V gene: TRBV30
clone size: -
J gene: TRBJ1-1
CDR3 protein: CAWSVAGGTEAFF
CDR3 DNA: TGTGCCTGGAGTGTCGCAGGAGGGACTGAAGCTTTCTTT

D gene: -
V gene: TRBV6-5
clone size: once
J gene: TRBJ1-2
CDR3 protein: CASSKGQGLGYTF
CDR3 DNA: TGTGCCAGCAGCAAGGGCCAGGGACTTGGCTACACCTTC

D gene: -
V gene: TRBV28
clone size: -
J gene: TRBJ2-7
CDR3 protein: CASRPGQTSYYEQYF
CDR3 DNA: TGTGCCAGCAGACCAGGACAGACTAGCTACTACGAGCAGTACTTC

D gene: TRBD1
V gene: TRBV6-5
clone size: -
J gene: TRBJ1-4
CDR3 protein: CASRPTGTGDEKLFF
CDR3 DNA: TGTGCCAGCAGGCCGACCGGGACAGGGGATGAAAAACTGTTTTTT

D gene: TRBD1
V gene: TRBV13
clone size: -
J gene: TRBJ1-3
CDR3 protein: CASSLGTGKPGNTIYF
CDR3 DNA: TGTGCCAGCAGCCTGGGGACAGGGAAACCTGGAAACACCATATATTTT

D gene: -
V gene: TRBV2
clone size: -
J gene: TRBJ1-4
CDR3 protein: CASTLGSVGEKLFF
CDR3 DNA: TGTGCCAGCACCCTGGGCTCTGTCGGCGAAAAACTGTTTTTT

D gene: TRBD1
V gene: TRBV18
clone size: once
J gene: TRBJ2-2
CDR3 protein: CASSPNAGTGGLNTGELFF
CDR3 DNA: TGTGCCAGCTCACCCAATGCCGGGACAGGGGGCCTGAACACCGGGGAGCTGTTTTTT

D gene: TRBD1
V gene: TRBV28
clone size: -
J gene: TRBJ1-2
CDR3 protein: CASSTEGQGARGYTF
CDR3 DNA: TGTGCCAGCAGTACCGAAGGACAGGGGGCGCGGGGCTACACCTTC

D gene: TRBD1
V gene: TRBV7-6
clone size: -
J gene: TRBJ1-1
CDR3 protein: CASSLQQGPNTEAFF
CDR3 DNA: TGTGCCAGCAGCTTACAACAGGGGCCGAACACTGAAGCTTTCTTT

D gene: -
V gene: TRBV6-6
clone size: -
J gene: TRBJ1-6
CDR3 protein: CASSFAAPLHF
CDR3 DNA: TGTGCCAGCTCTTTCGCAGCACCCCTCCACTTT

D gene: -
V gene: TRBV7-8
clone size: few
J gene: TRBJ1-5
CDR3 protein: CASRGGSGPQPQHF
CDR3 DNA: TGTGCCAGCAGAGGCGGATCAGGGCCTCAGCCCCAGCATTTT

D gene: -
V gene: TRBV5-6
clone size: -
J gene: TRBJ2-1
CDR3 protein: CASSLGLGWNEQFF
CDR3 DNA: TGTGCCAGCAGCTTGGGACTAGGTTGGAATGAGCAGTTCTTC

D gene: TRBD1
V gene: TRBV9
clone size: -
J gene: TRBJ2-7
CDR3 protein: CASSATGNDEQYF
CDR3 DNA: TGTGCCAGCAGCGCGACAGGGAACGACGAGCAGTACTTC

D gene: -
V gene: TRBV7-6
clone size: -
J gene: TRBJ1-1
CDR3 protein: CASSLRGDTEAFF
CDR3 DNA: TGTGCCAGCAGCTTACGGGGGGACACTGAAGCTTTCTTT

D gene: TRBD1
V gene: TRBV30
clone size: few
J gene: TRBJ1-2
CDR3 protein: CAWTGQETYGYTF
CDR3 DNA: TGTGCCTGGACCGGACAGGAGACCTATGGCTACACCTTC

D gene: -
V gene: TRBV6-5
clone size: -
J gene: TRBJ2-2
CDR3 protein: CASTWGAGELFF
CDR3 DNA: TGTGCCAGCACTTGGGGGGCCGGGGAGCTGTTTTTT